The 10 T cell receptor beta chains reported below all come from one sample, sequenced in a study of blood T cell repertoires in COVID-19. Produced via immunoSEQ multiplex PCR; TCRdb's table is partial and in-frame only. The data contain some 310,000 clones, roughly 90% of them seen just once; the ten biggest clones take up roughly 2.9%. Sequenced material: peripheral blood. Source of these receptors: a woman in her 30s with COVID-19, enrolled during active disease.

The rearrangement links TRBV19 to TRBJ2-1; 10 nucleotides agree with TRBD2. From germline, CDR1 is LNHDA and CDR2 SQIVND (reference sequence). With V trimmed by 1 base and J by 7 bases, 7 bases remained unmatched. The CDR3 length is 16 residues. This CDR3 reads CASSIVGSGRVNEQFF. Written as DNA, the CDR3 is TGTGCCAGTAGTATAGTTGGGAGCGGGAGGGTAAATGAGCAGTTCTTC.

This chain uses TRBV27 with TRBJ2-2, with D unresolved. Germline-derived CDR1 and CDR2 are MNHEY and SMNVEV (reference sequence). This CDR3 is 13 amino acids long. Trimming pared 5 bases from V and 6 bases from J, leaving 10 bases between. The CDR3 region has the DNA TGTGCCAGCAGTACAGAGTGGTCCGGGGAGCTGTTTTTT. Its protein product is CASSTEWSGELFF.

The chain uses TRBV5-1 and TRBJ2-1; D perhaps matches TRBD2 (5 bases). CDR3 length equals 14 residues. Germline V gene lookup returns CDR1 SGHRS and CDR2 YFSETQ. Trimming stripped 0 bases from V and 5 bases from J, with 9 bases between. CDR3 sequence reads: CASSLGSSDNEQFF. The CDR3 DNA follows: TGCGCCAGCAGCTTGGGAAGTAGCGACAATGAGCAGTTCTTC.

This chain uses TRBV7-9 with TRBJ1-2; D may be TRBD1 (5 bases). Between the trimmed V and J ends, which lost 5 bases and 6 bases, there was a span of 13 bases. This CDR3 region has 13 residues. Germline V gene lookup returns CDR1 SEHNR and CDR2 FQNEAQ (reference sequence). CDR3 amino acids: CASSAQGADGYTF. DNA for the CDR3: TGTGCCAGCAGCGCTCAGGGTGCGGATGGCTACACCTTC.

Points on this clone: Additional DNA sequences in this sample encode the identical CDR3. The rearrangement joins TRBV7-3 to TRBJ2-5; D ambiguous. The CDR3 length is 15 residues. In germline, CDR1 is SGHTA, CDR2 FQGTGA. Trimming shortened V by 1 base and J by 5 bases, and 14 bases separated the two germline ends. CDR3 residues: CASSLKAGVRETQYF. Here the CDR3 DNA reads TGTGCCAGCAGCTTAAAGGCCGGCGTGAGGGAGACCCAGTACTTC.

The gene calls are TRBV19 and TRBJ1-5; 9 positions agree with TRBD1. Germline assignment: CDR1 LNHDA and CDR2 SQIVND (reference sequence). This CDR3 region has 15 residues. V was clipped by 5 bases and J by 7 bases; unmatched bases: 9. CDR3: CASSQIQGARQPQHF. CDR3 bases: TGTGCCAGTAGTCAAATACAGGGGGCGAGACAGCCCCAGCATTTT.

CDR3 protein: CASRLISGGTGDYGYTF. The CDR3 DNA reads as TGTGCCAGCAGACTAATTAGCGGCGGGACAGGTGACTATGGCTACACCTTC. J is TRBJ1-2 and V is TRBV27; 8 bases fit TRBD1. Per the germline V gene, CDR1 is MNHEY and CDR2 is SMNVEV (reference sequence). The CDR3 loop spans 17 amino acids. The J segment lost 3 bases and the V segment lost 6 bases, leaving 15 bases of the junction unmatched.

The CDR3 DNA is TGTGCCAGCTCACCTAATCCGACAGGACGATCTCTAAACAATGAGCAGTTCTTC. This encodes CASSPNPTGRSLNNEQFF. This rearrangement joins TRBV18 to TRBJ2-1; perhaps TRBD1 as D (6 bases). V lost 3 bases to trimming and J lost 5 bases, with 23 bases between them. This CDR3 comprises 18 residues. Germline V gene lookup returns CDR1 KGHSH and CDR2 LQKENI.

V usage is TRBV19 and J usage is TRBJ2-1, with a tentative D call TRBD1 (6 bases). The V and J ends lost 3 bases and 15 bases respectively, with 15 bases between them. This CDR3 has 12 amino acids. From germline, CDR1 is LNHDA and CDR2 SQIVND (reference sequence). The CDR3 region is CASSIGRGTLFF. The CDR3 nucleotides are TGTGCCAGTAGTATCGGAAGGGGGACCCTGTTCTTC.

Here the CDR3 reads CASRYGLADYEQYF. The CDR3 DNA reads as TGCGCCAGCAGATACGGACTAGCGGACTACGAGCAGTACTTC. This chain links TRBV5-1 with TRBJ2-7, with 10 nucleotides matching TRBD2. Germline V gene sequence: CDR1 SGHRS, CDR2 YFSETQ. J lost 3 bases, V lost 5 bases, and 5 bases had no gene match. The CDR3 consists of 14 residues.